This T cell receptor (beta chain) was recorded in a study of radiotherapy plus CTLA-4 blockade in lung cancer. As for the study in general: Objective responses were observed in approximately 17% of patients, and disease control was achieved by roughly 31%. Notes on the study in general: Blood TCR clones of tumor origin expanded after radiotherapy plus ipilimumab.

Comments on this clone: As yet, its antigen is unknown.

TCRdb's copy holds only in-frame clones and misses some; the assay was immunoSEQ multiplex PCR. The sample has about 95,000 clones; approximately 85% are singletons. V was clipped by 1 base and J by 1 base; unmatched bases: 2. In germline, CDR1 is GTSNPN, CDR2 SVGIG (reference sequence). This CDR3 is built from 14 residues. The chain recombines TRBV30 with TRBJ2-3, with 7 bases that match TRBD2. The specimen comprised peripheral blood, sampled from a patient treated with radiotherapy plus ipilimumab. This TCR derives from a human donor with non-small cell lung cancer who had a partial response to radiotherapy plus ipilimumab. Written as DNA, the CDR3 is TGTGCCTGGAGTGGCGGGAGAGGCACAGATACGCAGTATTTT. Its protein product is CAWSGGRGTDTQYF.